The 12 T cell receptor beta chains below were found in one sample sequenced in a study of T cell responses to AZD1222 COVID-19 vaccine. Only in-frame clones appear in the TCRdb table, and some are missing; sequencing was by immunoSEQ multiplex PCR. In the table there are roughly 120,000 clones, approximately 86% of which are singletons. The sequencing here drew on peripheral blood, taken on day 0 of AZD1222 vaccination. Receptors were obtained from an adult in good health.

This CDR3 is CASSVSGGVEQFF. In DNA, the CDR3 is TGTGCCAGCAGCGTTAGCGGGGGGGTAGAGCAGTTCTTC. J is TRBJ2-1 and V is TRBV7-8; 11 nucleotides align to TRBD2. CDR1 is SGHVS and CDR2 is FQNEAQ in the germline V gene. This CDR3 is built from 13 residues. V dropped 5 bases and J dropped 10; count of bases not matched to a gene: 4.

The gene calls are TRBV7-6 and TRBJ2-7; D perhaps matches TRBD2 (6 bases). Germline CDR1 SGHVS, CDR2 FNYEAQ. Trimming took 1 base from V and 6 from J, leaving 16 bases between them. The CDR3 has 15 amino acids. CDR3 amino acids: CASSLVASGGGEQYF. The CDR3 coding sequence is TGTGCCAGCAGCTTAGTGGCTAGTGGGGGAGGCGAGCAGTACTTC.

The J gene is TRBJ2-1, the V gene TRBV27, with 13 nucleotides matching TRBD2. V dropped 4 bases and J dropped 8; count of bases not matched to a gene: 11. Germline V CDR1 and CDR2: MNHEY, SMNVEV (reference sequence). CDR3 length equals 17 residues. The CDR3 protein is CASSSTLAGGLVDEQFF. CDR3 sequence (DNA): TGTGCCAGCAGTTCCACACTAGCGGGGGGGCTTGTGGATGAGCAGTTCTTC.

This chain uses TRBV5-1 with TRBJ2-3, with 10 bases fitting TRBD2. The CDR3 has 17 residues. Germline values: CDR1 SGHRS, CDR2 YFSETQ. Trimming removed 4 bases from V and 2 bases from J; junction bases left unmatched: 10. The DNA of the CDR3 is TGCGCCAGCAGCACGGGACTAGCGAGGGGGACCACAGATACGCAGTATTTT. This gives the protein CASSTGLARGTTDTQYF. Using reference TRBV5-1 and TRBJ2-3 for the parts outside the CDR3, the full variable domain is KAGVTQTPRYLIKTRGQQVTLSCSPISGHRSVSWYQQTPGQGLQFLFEYFSETQRNKGNFPGRFSGRQFSNSRSEMNVSTLELGDSALYLCASSTGLARGTTDTQYFGPGTRLTVL.

In its sample, this clone was seen once. The chain has TRBV5-6 and TRBJ2-3, with TRBD1 identical over 8 bases. This CDR3 has 18 residues. CDR1 is SGHDT, CDR2 YYEEEE, per germline. V shed 3 bases, J shed 1 base, and the junction held 13 bases outside the gene matches. The CDR3 bases are TGTGCCAGCAGCTGGGCCGGGACAGGACTCTGGGGCACAGATACGCAGTATTTT. Translation: CASSWAGTGLWGTDTQYF.

This clone has more than one count but fewer than ten. The V call is TRBV19, the J call TRBJ2-5; D is ambiguous. Looked up from germline, CDR1 is LNHDA and CDR2 is SQIVND (reference sequence). V was cut by 6 bases and J by 4 bases, with 9 bases left in between. The CDR3 runs to 12 residues. The DNA of the CDR3 is TGTGCCAGTAGACGGGTAGGAGAGACCCAGTACTTC. This codes for CASRRVGETQYF.

The V call is TRBV4-1, the J call TRBJ1-5; possible D gene TRBD1, 6 bases. Germline assignment: CDR1 MGHRA and CDR2 YSYEKL. The CDR3 length is 16 residues. Trimming stripped 0 bases from V and 2 bases from J, with 11 bases between. The DNA for the CDR3 is TGCGCCAGCAGCCAAGATACCTGGACAGGCAATCAGCCCCAGCATTTT. Its protein product is CASSQDTWTGNQPQHF.

This chain links TRBV4-2 with TRBJ2-7; 8 nucleotides agree with TRBD1. The V segment lost 0 bases and the J segment 4 bases; nucleotides outside the gene matches: 8. The germline CDR1 and CDR2 sequences are LGHNA and YNFKEQ. The CDR3 length is 16 residues. The CDR3 DNA reads as TGTGCCAGCAGCCAAGAGTGGGCAGGGGGCCGGTACGAGCAGTACTTC. It is translated as CASSQEWAGGRYEQYF.

This clone was observed once. The chain links TRBV19 to TRBJ2-7, with 7 bases lining up with TRBD1. This CDR3 has 14 amino acids. The germline V gene encodes CDR1 LNHDA and CDR2 SQIVND (reference sequence). V was clipped by 4 bases and J by 1 base; unmatched bases: 4. Here the CDR3 reads CASSRMGQSYEQYF. The DNA for the CDR3 is TGTGCCAGTAGTAGAATGGGACAGTCCTACGAGCAGTACTTC.

The chain is built from TRBV11-1 and TRBJ2-7; no firm D call. V lost 4 bases and J lost 3, with 16 bases in between. Germline V CDR1 and CDR2: SGHAT, FQDESV (reference sequence). The CDR3 is made up of 15 amino acids. CDR3 protein: CASSSLDPFLYEQYF. Here the CDR3 DNA reads TGTGCCAGCAGCTCCCTGGACCCCTTCCTCTACGAGCAGTACTTC.

The V call is TRBV29-1, the J call TRBJ2-1; D gene ambiguous. Germline V lookup: CDR1 SQVTM, CDR2 ANQGSEA. The CDR3 runs 12 residues. The V and J ends lost 3 bases and 4 bases respectively, with 7 bases between them. The CDR3 sequence: CSVESEYNEQFF. In DNA form, the CDR3 reads TGCAGCGTTGAGTCCGAATACAATGAGCAGTTCTTC.

This clone was recorded a few times. V gene TRBV4-3 combines with J gene TRBJ2-2, with 7 bases lining up with TRBD2. Germline V CDR1 and CDR2: LGHNA, YSLEER. This CDR3 comprises 16 residues. The trim removed 0 bases at V and 6 bases at J, leaving 7 bases unmatched. In DNA, the CDR3 is TGCGCCAGCAGCCAAGATGTGGAGGGAGGGGCCGGGGAGCTGTTTTTT. It encodes CASSQDVEGGAGELFF.